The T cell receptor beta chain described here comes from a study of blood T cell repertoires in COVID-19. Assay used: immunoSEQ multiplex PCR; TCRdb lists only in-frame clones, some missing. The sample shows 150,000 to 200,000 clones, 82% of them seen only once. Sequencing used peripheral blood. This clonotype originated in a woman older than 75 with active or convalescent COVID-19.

In nucleotides, the CDR3 is TGCAGCGTGTCCCCTGGCCAGGGGGGACTCTTTACCACAGATACGCAGTATTTT. Amino acids: CSVSPGQGGLFTTDTQYF. The chain combines TRBV29-1 with TRBJ2-3; D is possibly TRBD1 (7 bases). Germline V gives CDR1 SQVTM, CDR2 ANQGSEA. V lost 6 bases and J 2 bases, leaving 27 bases between the germline ends. This CDR3 is built from 18 residues.